This is a list of T cell receptor beta chains from one sample in a study of CD8 T cells in Susac syndrome. TCRdb re-called the immunoSEQ multiplex PCR reads with MiXCR, one entry per CDR3 protein. The sample consists of some 94,000 distinct CDR3 sequences, 90% to 95% of them appearing once. Sequenced material: CD4+ T cells from PBMCs. The receptors come from a human donor with Susac syndrome. Both conserved end residues are part of each CDR3. D genes are given only for firm matches. Clone sizes are given selectively: once, few, many, or a class where the clone is expanded.

J gene	D gene	clone size	V gene	CDR3 protein	CDR3 DNA
TRBJ2-2	NA	NA	TRBV12-3/TRBV12-4	CASSSGRGAGTGELFF	TGTGCCAGCAGTTCCGGCAGGGGAGCGGGCACCGGGGAGCTGTTTTTT
TRBJ1-4	NA	NA	TRBV4-2	CASSPQGNEKLFF	TGTGCCAGCAGCCCGCAAGGGAATGAAAAACTGTTTTTT
TRBJ2-7	NA	NA	TRBV7-2	CASSLDSPAGYEQYF	TGTGCCAGCAGCTTAGACTCTCCCGCGGGCTACGAGCAGTACTTC
TRBJ2-1	NA	NA	TRBV6-6	CASSYSRGSSYNEQFF	TGTGCCAGCAGTTACTCCCGGGGGAGCTCCTACAATGAGCAGTTCTTC
TRBJ1-4	NA	NA	TRBV20-1	CSAAPPGRAGLLFF	TGCAGTGCTGCCCCCCCGGGGAGGGCTGGGCTACTGTTTTTT
TRBJ1-1	NA	NA	TRBV30	CAWRGSKGTTEAFF	TGTGCCTGGAGGGGGTCTAAAGGGACCACTGAAGCTTTCTTT
TRBJ2-7	NA	NA	TRBV2	CASSEKGGMSSYEQYF	TGTGCCAGCAGTGAAAAGGGGGGCATGAGCTCCTACGAGCAGTACTTC
TRBJ2-5	TRBD2	NA	TRBV20-1	CSARGSGGLETQYF	TGCAGTGCTAGAGGTAGCGGGGGGTTGGAGACCCAGTACTTC
TRBJ2-7	TRBD1	NA	TRBV30	CAWSHDRVLNEQYF	TGTGCCTGGAGTCATGACAGGGTCCTAAACGAGCAGTACTTC
TRBJ1-5	NA	NA	TRBV30	CAWNSGLPNQPQHF	TGTGCCTGGAACTCGGGACTGCCAAATCAGCCCCAGCATTTT
TRBJ1-1	NA	NA	TRBV11-3	CASSPDGSNTEAFF	TGTGCCAGCAGCCCTGACGGTAGCAACACTGAAGCTTTCTTT
TRBJ2-1	NA	NA	TRBV2	CASSEDRNNEQFF	TGTGCCAGCAGTGAAGATAGGAACAATGAGCAGTTCTTC
TRBJ1-5	NA	NA	TRBV5-1	CASSLEGPQPQHF	TGCGCCAGCAGCCTTGAGGGCCCTCAGCCCCAGCATTTT
TRBJ2-7	TRBD2	NA	TRBV6-2/TRBV6-3	CASSFIGGASEQYF	TGTGCCAGCAGTTTCATCGGGGGGGCCTCCGAGCAGTACTTC
TRBJ1-5	TRBD1	NA	TRBV28	CASSWADRDNQPQHF	TGTGCCAGCAGTTGGGCGGACAGGGACAATCAGCCCCAGCATTTT
TRBJ1-2	TRBD1	NA	TRBV4-3	CASSHGTAETTYYGYTF	TGCGCCAGCAGCCATGGGACAGCCGAAACGACTTACTATGGCTACACCTTC
TRBJ1-5	NA	NA	TRBV10-3	CAIRGDSSNQPQHF	TGTGCCATCAGAGGGGATTCGAGCAATCAGCCCCAGCATTTT
TRBJ1-1	NA	NA	TRBV30	CASDRAGEMSTEAFF	TGTGCCTCGGACCGGGCCGGGGAGATGAGCACTGAAGCTTTCTTT
TRBJ2-3	TRBD1	NA	TRBV18	CASSPGTGGTDTQYF	TGTGCCAGCTCCCCTGGGACAGGGGGCACAGATACGCAGTATTTT
TRBJ2-3	TRBD2	NA	TRBV9	CASSVGAGASSTDTQYF	TGTGCCAGCAGCGTAGGAGCGGGGGCCTCTAGCACAGATACGCAGTATTTT
TRBJ2-3	TRBD2	once	TRBV28	CASSNPSGALTDTQYF	TGTGCCAGCAGTAACCCTAGCGGGGCCCTCACAGATACGCAGTATTTT
TRBJ2-2	TRBD1	NA	TRBV12-3/TRBV12-4	CASSGQGATGELFF	TGTGCCAGCAGCGGACAGGGGGCTACCGGGGAGCTGTTTTTT
TRBJ2-1	NA	few	TRBV20-1	CSATYNEQFF	TGCAGTGCTACATACAATGAGCAGTTCTTC
TRBJ2-7	TRBD2	NA	TRBV20-1	CSAAGGGGRAVEQYF	TGCAGTGCTGCGGGGGGCGGGGGCCGAGCCGTCGAGCAGTACTTC
TRBJ1-2	TRBD1	NA	TRBV7-3	CASSSTGESYTF	TGTGCCAGCAGCTCTACAGGGGAAAGCTACACCTTC
TRBJ2-1	TRBD2	NA	TRBV4-2	CASSQGLAGVAYNEQFF	TGTGCCAGCAGCCAAGGGCTAGCGGGGGTCGCCTACAATGAGCAGTTCTTC
TRBJ2-5	NA	once	TRBV5-1	CASSKRVRETQYF	TGCGCCAGCAGCAAGCGGGTGCGGGAGACCCAGTACTTC
TRBJ1-5	NA	NA	TRBV9	CASSVEMYQPQHF	TGTGCCAGCAGCGTAGAAATGTATCAGCCCCAGCATTTT
TRBJ2-7	NA	NA	TRBV11-2	CASSGYIYEQYF	TGTGCCAGCAGCGGTTATATCTACGAGCAGTACTTC
TRBJ2-1	TRBD1	NA	TRBV29-1	CSVEAGEGQGTNEQFF	TGCAGCGTTGAAGCCGGAGAGGGACAGGGGACCAATGAGCAGTTCTTC
TRBJ2-1	TRBD2	NA	TRBV7-8	CASSLYRLLAGGPWEQFF	TGTGCCAGCAGCCTCTATCGCCTATTAGCGGGGGGGCCCTGGGAGCAGTTCTTC
TRBJ2-7	NA	NA	TRBV7-2	CASSPGPNGEQYF	TGTGCCAGCAGCCCCGGCCCGAATGGCGAGCAGTACTTC
TRBJ2-7	TRBD1	NA	TRBV3-1	CASSQERGQGDEQYF	TGTGCCAGCAGCCAAGAACGAGGACAGGGAGACGAGCAGTACTTC
TRBJ2-3	NA	NA	TRBV9	CASSVMPSYSTDTQYF	TGTGCCAGCAGCGTGATGCCGTCCTATTCCACAGATACGCAGTATTTT
TRBJ1-4	NA	once	TRBV30	CAWGPTPSKGGKLFF	TGTGCCTGGGGTCCCACCCCCAGTAAGGGTGGAAAACTGTTTTTT
TRBJ1-1	NA	NA	TRBV3-1	CASSQAGGGLGTEAFF	TGTGCCAGCAGCCAAGCGGGCGGGGGGCTGGGCACTGAAGCTTTCTTT
TRBJ1-2	NA	NA	TRBV29-1	CSVARGDYGYTF	TGCAGCGTTGCTCGGGGCGACTATGGCTACACCTTC
TRBJ2-7	NA	few	TRBV7-9	CASGDGSYEQYF	TGTGCCAGCGGGGACGGCTCCTACGAGCAGTACTTC
TRBJ1-5	NA	NA	TRBV30	CAWQGTNSNQPQHF	TGTGCCTGGCAGGGGACGAATAGCAATCAGCCCCAGCATTTT
TRBJ2-7	TRBD2	NA	TRBV3-1	CASSLTTSGLYF	TGTGCCAGCAGCCTTACTACTAGCGGCCTGTACTTC
TRBJ1-3	TRBD1	NA	TRBV9	CASSVTGLGTGSGNTIYF	TGTGCCAGCAGCGTAACGGGCCTTGGGACAGGCTCTGGAAACACCATATATTTT
TRBJ1-4	NA	NA	TRBV15	CATSRDRSAANEKLFF	TGTGCCACCAGCAGAGATCGGAGCGCAGCTAATGAAAAACTGTTTTTT
TRBJ2-1	NA	NA	TRBV5-1	CASSTRVGSYNEQFF	TGCGCCAGCAGCACCAGGGTGGGCTCCTACAATGAGCAGTTCTTC
TRBJ1-2	NA	NA	TRBV5-1	CASSFTEGGNYGYTF	TGCGCCAGCAGCTTTACCGAAGGAGGGAACTATGGCTACACCTTC
TRBJ1-6	NA	NA	TRBV10-3	CAISERQDENSPLHF	TGTGCCATCAGTGAAAGACAGGATGAAAATTCACCCCTCCACTTT
TRBJ2-5	TRBD1	NA	TRBV29-1	CSVDLTGLTETQYF	TGCAGCGTCGACCTGACAGGGCTAACAGAGACCCAGTACTTC
TRBJ1-2	NA	NA	TRBV6-6	CASLASANYGYTF	TGTGCCAGCCTCGCCTCGGCTAACTATGGCTACACCTTC
TRBJ2-7	NA	NA	TRBV30	CAWSSDGYEQYF	TGTGCCTGGAGTTCAGACGGCTACGAGCAGTACTTC
TRBJ2-1	NA	NA	TRBV5-1	CASSLNPDNEQFF	TGCGCCAGCAGCCTTAATCCAGACAATGAGCAGTTCTTC
TRBJ1-6	NA	once	TRBV25-1	CASSERGLNSPLHF	TGTGCCAGCAGTGAGCGGGGCCTCAATTCACCCCTCCACTTT
TRBJ1-5	NA	NA	TRBV9	CASSVGASNNQPQHF	TGTGCCAGCAGCGTAGGGGCCTCCAACAATCAGCCCCAGCATTTT
TRBJ2-7	TRBD2	NA	TRBV29-1	CSVAYPRGGAYEQYF	TGCAGCGTTGCCTACCCCCGGGGGGGGGCCTACGAGCAGTACTTC
TRBJ2-1	NA	NA	TRBV5-6	CASSFQRGHEQFF	TGTGCCAGCAGCTTTCAAAGGGGCCATGAGCAGTTCTTC
TRBJ1-5	NA	NA	TRBV7-9	CASSLFKGSNQPQHF	TGTGCCAGCAGCTTATTCAAGGGAAGCAATCAGCCCCAGCATTTT
TRBJ1-2	NA	NA	TRBV27	CATTKEGAQGYTF	TGTGCCACCACCAAAGAGGGCGCACAAGGCTACACCTTC
TRBJ2-3	TRBD2	NA	TRBV15	CATSRDRLAGATQYF	TGTGCCACCAGCAGAGATAGGCTAGCGGGTGCTACGCAGTATTTT
TRBJ2-2	NA	NA	TRBV21-1	CANLGQGGFTGELFF	TGTGCCAACCTGGGACAGGGGGGATTCACCGGGGAGCTGTTTTTT
TRBJ2-5	NA	NA	TRBV28	CASSPQLFRETQYF	TGTGCCAGCAGTCCACAACTGTTCCGGGAGACCCAGTACTTC
TRBJ1-6	NA	NA	TRBV3-1	CASSQGSGNSPLHF	TGTGCCAGCAGCCAGGGGTCGGGTAATTCACCCCTCCACTTT
TRBJ1-6	NA	NA	TRBV12-3/TRBV12-4	CASSATRPPGPRNSPLHF	TGTGCCAGCAGTGCCACGAGGCCCCCTGGTCCTCGGAATTCACCCCTCCACTTT